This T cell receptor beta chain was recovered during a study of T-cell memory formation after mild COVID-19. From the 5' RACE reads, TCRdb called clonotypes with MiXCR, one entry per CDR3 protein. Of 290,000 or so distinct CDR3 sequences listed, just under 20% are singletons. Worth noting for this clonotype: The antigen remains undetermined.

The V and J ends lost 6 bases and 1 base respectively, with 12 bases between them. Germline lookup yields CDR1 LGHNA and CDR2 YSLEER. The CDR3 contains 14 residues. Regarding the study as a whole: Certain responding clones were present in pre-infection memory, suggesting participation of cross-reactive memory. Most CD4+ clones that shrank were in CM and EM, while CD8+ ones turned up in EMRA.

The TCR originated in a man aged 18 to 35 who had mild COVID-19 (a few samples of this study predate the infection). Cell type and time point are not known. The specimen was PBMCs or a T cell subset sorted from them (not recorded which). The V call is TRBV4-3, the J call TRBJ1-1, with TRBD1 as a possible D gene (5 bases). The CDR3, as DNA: TGCGCCAGCAGACTTACAGGAAGGAACACTGAAGCTTTCTTT. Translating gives CASRLTGRNTEAFF.